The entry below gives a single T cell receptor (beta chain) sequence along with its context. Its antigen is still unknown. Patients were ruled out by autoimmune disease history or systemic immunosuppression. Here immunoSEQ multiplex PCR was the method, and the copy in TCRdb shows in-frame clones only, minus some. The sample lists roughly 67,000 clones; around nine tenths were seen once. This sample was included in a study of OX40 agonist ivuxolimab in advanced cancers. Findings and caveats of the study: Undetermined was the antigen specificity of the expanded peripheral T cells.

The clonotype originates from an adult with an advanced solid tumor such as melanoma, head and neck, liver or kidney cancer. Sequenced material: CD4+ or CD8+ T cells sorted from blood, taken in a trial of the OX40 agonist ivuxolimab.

In nucleotides, the CDR3 is TGTGCCAGCTCACCACCTTTGGGAGCTACCGGGGAGCTGTTTTTT. This encodes CASSPPLGATGELFF. This sequence joins TRBV18 and TRBJ2-2; TRBD2 might be the D (5 bases). Germline V gives CDR1 KGHSH, CDR2 LQKENI. With 0 bases removed from V and 5 bases from J, the gap between germline ends came to 10 bases. This CDR3 region has 15 residues.